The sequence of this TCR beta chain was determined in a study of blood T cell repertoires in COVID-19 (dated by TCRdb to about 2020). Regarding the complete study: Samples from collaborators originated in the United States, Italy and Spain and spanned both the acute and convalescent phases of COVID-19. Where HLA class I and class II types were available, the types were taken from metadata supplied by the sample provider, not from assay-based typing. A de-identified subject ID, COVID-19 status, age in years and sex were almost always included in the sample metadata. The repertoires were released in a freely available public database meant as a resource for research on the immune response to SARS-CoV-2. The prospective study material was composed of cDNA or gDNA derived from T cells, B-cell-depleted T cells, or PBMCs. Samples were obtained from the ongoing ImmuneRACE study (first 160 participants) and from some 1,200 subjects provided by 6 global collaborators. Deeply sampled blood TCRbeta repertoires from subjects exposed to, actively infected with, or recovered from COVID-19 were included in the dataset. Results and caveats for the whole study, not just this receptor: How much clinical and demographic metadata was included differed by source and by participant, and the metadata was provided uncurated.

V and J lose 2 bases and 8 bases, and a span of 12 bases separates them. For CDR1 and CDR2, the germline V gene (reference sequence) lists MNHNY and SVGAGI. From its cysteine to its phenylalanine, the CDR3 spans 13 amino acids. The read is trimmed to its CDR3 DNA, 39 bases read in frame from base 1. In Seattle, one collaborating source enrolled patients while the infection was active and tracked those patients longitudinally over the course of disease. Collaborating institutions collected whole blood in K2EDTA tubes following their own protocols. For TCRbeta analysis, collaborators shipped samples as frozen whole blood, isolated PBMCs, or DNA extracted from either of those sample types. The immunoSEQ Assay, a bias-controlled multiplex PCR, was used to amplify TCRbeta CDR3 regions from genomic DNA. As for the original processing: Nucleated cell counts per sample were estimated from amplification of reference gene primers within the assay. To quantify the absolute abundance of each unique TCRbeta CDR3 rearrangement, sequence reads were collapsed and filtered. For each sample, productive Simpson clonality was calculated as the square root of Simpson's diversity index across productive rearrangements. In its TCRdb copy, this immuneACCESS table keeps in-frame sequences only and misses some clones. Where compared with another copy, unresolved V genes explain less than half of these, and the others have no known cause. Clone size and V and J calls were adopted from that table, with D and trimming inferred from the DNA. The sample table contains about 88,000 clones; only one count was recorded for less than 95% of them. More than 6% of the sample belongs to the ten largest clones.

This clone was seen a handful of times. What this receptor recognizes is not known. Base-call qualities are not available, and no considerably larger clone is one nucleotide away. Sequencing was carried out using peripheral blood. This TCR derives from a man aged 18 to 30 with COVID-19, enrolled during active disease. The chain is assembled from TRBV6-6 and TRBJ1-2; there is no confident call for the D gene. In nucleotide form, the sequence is TGTGCCAGCAGTTACGAGGGTTTGAGAGGCTACACCTTC. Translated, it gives CASSYEGLRGYTF.